Listed here is a single T cell receptor (beta chain). Its matching antigen is unknown. Between the trimmed V and J ends, which lost 3 bases and 2 bases, there was a span of 16 bases. Per the germline V gene, CDR1 is MDHEN and CDR2 is SYDVKM. The CDR3 is 17 residues long. Combining CD45RO+ cells with CCR7-negative CD45RA+ TemRA cells gave CD8 memory. The data were taken from a study of shared clonotypes between healthy human individuals. Study in general: The study used three CD4 naive, three CD4 memory, two CD8 naive and one CD8 memory plate per donor. Findings and caveats of the study: Richness estimates generally favored naive over memory subsets.

The method was immunoSEQ multiplex PCR; TCRdb's version includes in-frame clones alone and lacks a portion of them. This table has fewer than 850,000 clones, 90% appearing once. The source material was memory CD8+ T cells from PBMCs. The subset here: CD45RO+ cells pooled with CCR7-negative TemRA cells. V and J are TRBV28 and TRBJ2-2, with D possibly TRBD2 on 6 matching bases. The source is a young man in good health. Some clones in this sample may be carry-over from other donors' samples. This CDR3 is CASSLRGLAFNTGELFF. CDR3 DNA sequence: TGTGCCAGCAGTTTGAGAGGTCTAGCGTTTAACACCGGGGAGCTGTTTTTT.